This T cell receptor (beta chain) was retrieved from a study of cytomegalovirus exposure and HLA in healthy donors (dated 2017 in TCRdb). The study in broad terms: An earlier analysis of 587 of the donors reported roughly 300 Gb of sequence data and some 110 million unique TCR beta sequences obtained from about 200 million T cells. Donor age, sex, ethnicity and CMV serostatus were collected together with the repertoire data. An early release that covered about 600 HLA-typed donors contained around 330 gigabases of sequencing data and tens of millions of unique TCR sequences. HLA typing included class I and class II loci at four-digit resolution. Every discovery cohort repertoire had been produced on one sequencing platform. The number of donors typed differed by locus, with 629-630 for A, B, C, DRB1 and DQB1, roughly 520 for DQA1, nearly 610 for DPA1, and 450 to 480 for DPB1. The later analysis used no new phenotypic data to find candidate immune exposures, relying instead on TCR beta sequences and their occurrence across donors. A later genetic analysis took genome-wide SNP genotypes for about three fifths of the roughly 700 donors and used that subset as a discovery cohort. A later analysis re-analyzed previously published TCR beta repertoires from roughly 630 donors and added high-resolution HLA genotyping to study TCR occurrence patterns. An earlier analysis of 587 of the donors used high-throughput TCR beta sequencing to judge whether each TCR beta V gene segment behaved as functional or pseudogenic. On average, 235,054 unique TCR beta nucleotide sequences were sequenced per donor among 398 genotyped donors of the cohort, with roughly 18% of those sequences being non-productive. In addition to the first cohort of several hundred subjects, a separate validation cohort of approximately 120 different subjects was used. About five DR-DQ haplotypes were treated as single units for association and clustering because of strong linkage in the cohort. Of the 350 to 400 genotyped donors, over 65% fell in the genetic ancestry cluster associated with self-reported Caucasian donors. The study aimed to test whether signatures of past pathogen exposure could be identified by cataloging public T cell receptors. To predict cytomegalovirus infection status, the study brought together high-throughput TCR immunosequencing, statistical association of individual TCRs with disease status, and machine learning. The study used immunosequencing to profile the T cell repertoires of hundreds of subjects and linked those repertoires to cytomegalovirus serostatus.

Measured from the cysteine to the phenylalanine, the CDR3 is 14 residues long. The entry retains the CDR3 DNA only, 42 bases that are in frame from base 1. V drops 3 bases and J drops 5 bases, leaving 13 bases in between. Taken from the germline V gene, the CDR1 and CDR2 loops are ENHRY and SYGVKD. Libraries were prepared through the immunoSEQ multiplex PCR assay. A mixture of 60 forward primers for TCR Vbeta segments and 13 reverse primers for TCR Jbeta segments was used in the multiplex PCR. The CDR3 region of rearranged TCR beta genes was amplified from genomic DNA by a multiplex PCR assay. On the Illumina HiSeq System, the amplified TCR beta libraries were sequenced as 87-base-pair reads. The authors' pipeline ran thus. A later analysis counted about 80 million unique TCR beta chains across the 666 repertoires, and 9.5 million to 11 million of these chains were shared by at least two donors. Raw reads were error-corrected and collapsed into unique sequences with a nearest-neighbor algorithm that merged closely related sequences to remove PCR and sequencing errors. To assign V, D and J gene segments, CDR3 sequences were aligned to IMGT reference sequences. For a sequence to be retained, a match of at least six nucleotides to both a V gene segment and a J gene segment was required. A rearrangement was called productive if the CDR3 had no stop codons and remained in frame with V and J, and every other rearrangement was called non-productive. Following IMGT convention, CDR3 was defined as the stretch from the second conserved V-encoded cysteine to the conserved J-encoded phenylalanine. In an earlier analysis of roughly 580 of the donors, sequences lacking an unambiguous match to a single V gene segment were excluded. In an earlier analysis of several hundred of the donors, V segments were called functional above 56.7% productive rearrangements and were called segregating when the between-donor standard deviation exceeded 5%. A statistical classification framework was developed to diagnose cytomegalovirus status using the catalog of TCR beta chain sequences. In a later analysis, V and J genes were assigned by comparing TCR nucleotide sequences against IMGT/GENE-DB human TR gene sequences. Using the TCRdist pipeline, a later analysis assigned CDR3 sequences along with most-parsimonious VDJ recombination scenarios. In a later analysis, each TCR beta chain was defined by its CDR3 amino acid sequence together with its V-gene family, and reads lacking a unique V-gene family were excluded. A later analysis removed several hundred highly shared, low-generation-probability nucleotide sequences to deal with suspected cross-contamination and a sequencing artifact. In a later analysis, a clonal expansion index was calculated for each public chain from normalized within-repertoire ranks of inferred template counts. Generation probabilities in a later analysis came from a VDJ recombination model fitted to out-of-frame rearrangements, and those results were checked against IGoR. Hypergeometric tests were used in a later analysis to score TCR-TCR, TCR-HLA and TCR-CMV co-occurrence, with a repertoire-size bias correction applied to the TCR pairs. In a later analysis, false discovery rates were estimated by permuting HLA or CMV assignments 20 times. In a later analysis, co-occurring TCRs were grouped using DBSCAN, and TCRdist sequence similarity was added for clustering within HLA-allele-positive subsets. For co-occurrence clustering, repertoires with fewer than 30,000 or more than 120,000 public chains were excluded, along with roughly 5 repertoires with anomalous nucleotide sharing. Entries here come from immuneACCESS through TCRdb and include only in-frame sequences with V and J called. Some clones fail to appear in such tables; in the studies checked, an unresolved V gene covers under half of the shortfall, and the cause of the remainder is unknown. For V, J and clone size, that table is used; D and trimming come from the DNA. A total of some 84,000 clones appear in this sample, around 66% of them only once. The ten largest clones add up to 15% of the sample.

The cohort was made up of roughly 670 healthy bone marrow donors. At the time of sampling, all cohort members were nominally healthy, though unrecorded immune exposures were likely present. The donor was CMV seropositive and belonged to the group of 250 to 300 seropositive cohort members. A peripheral blood sample was collected from each donor, and TCR beta sequencing was performed on peripheral blood mononuclear cells. Genomic DNA extraction from the blood cell samples was performed with the Qiagen DNeasy Blood Extraction Kit. A remark on this clone: What this receptor recognizes is not known. The input lacks base qualities; no much larger clone sits a single base away.

What the study reported, not specific to this receptor: This cohort had only TCR beta chains sequenced, and the lack of alpha or paired-chain data limited which features could be detected. At a false discovery rate of 0.05, a later analysis linked fewer than 20,000 TCR beta sequences to specific HLA alleles. Because some donors lacked HLA typing at each locus, the association tests relied only on the typed subset. According to a later analysis, most CMV-associated TCR beta chains appeared to be HLA-restricted, and the HLA associations seemed to be driven largely by CMV exposure. Linkage disequilibrium might explain the correlated functional status among segregating V segments, but an unknown experimental factor could not be excluded. A total of about 150 TCR beta chains were listed by the study as associated with cytomegalovirus. Some IMGT-functional V segments, including TRBV6-2 and TRBV6-3, could not be told apart with the 87-base-pair reads, so those segments were excluded. Three of the identified cytomegalovirus-associated TCR beta chains were confirmed in vitro to be specific for cytomegalovirus antigens. The classifier was reported to diagnose cytomegalovirus status with high specificity and sensitivity in both the original cohort and the validation cohort. In a later genetic analysis, a missense DCLRE1C variant was associated with V-gene and J-gene trimming of TCR beta chains, and the association was replicated in an independent cohort. A further reported finding was that TCR beta sequences accurately predicted the HLA-A and HLA-B alleles for most subjects in the first cohort. According to a later analysis, TCR association rates differed among HLA loci, with DRB1 alleles showing the most associated TCRs and HLA-C alleles showing the fewest. Sequencing depth was assumed to be roughly uniform across donors in the presence/absence analyses, though that assumption may not hold. CMV serostatus was the only immune exposure information available for the cohort. The sequencing pipeline was judged likely to have produced a cluster of highly shared sequence variants as a technical artifact. Broadly in line with IMGT annotations, most TCR beta V segments showed up in productive rearrangements about 90% or about 30% of the time in an earlier analysis of approximately 640 of the donors. Assigning TCR associations to individual alleles was difficult when HLA alleles, especially DR and DQ, strongly co-occurred. In a later analysis, several top co-occurrence clusters were reported to appear linked to parvovirus B19, influenza, CMV and Epstein-Barr virus. Across donors, most TCR sequences were observed very rarely, whereas some public TCRs were present in many individuals. It was suggested by the authors that the approach could potentially be generalized to other disease states and immunological phenotypes. Compared with the roughly 710-donor mean, donors in an Asian-associated ancestry cluster had fewer N-insertions in productive TCRs, according to a later genetic analysis. Because counts were too low, about 15 rarely observed V segments, including chromosome 9 orphons, were left out of the earlier analysis of 587 of the donors. A later analysis found that HLA-associated TCR beta chains were more clonally expanded and had lower generation probabilities than equally common non-associated chains.

Sequenced: PBMCs. The chain is encoded by TRBV10-3 joined to TRBJ1-1, with the D gene not clear enough to name. The receptor comes from a woman aged 35 to 49 in good health and CMV-seropositive. The DNA sequence reads TGTGCCATCAGTGATCTGGGAGACTTTACTGAAGCTTTCTTT. Translated, this gives CAISDLGDFTEAFF.